Described below is a single TCR beta chain sequence and its context. V shed 5 bases and J shed 5 bases, with 9 bases lying between them. Germline V CDR1 and CDR2: LNHDA, SQIVND (reference sequence). The CDR3 spans 12 residues. In the original processing: For nucleated cells, counts were estimated from reference gene primer amplification. The table came from immunoSEQ multiplex PCR; TCRdb's copy has only in-frame clones and leaves some out. V, J and clone size are taken as reported in that table, and D and trimming were inferred from the DNA itself. The sample comprises under 200,000 clones, 82% of which are singletons, and 6.5% to 9.5% rests with the top ten. This entry comes from a study of blood T cell repertoires in COVID-19. About the research overall: The United States, Italy and Spain were the sources of the acute and convalescent COVID-19 samples.

The source material was peripheral blood. V and J are TRBV19 and TRBJ1-2, with D unresolved. This receptor was obtained from a woman aged 60-75 years with COVID-19, enrolled during active disease. The CDR3 DNA reads as TGTGCCAGTAGTGAGGGTGGTTATGGCTACACCTTC. This translates into CASSEGGYGYTF. The full variable domain, with the rest looked up from reference TRBV19 and TRBJ1-2, is DGGITQSPKYLFRKEGQNVTLSCEQNLNHDAMYWYRQDPGQGLRLIYYSQIVNDFQKGDIAEGYSVSREKKESFPLTVTSAQKNPTAFYLCASSEGGYGYTFGSGTRLTVV.